The 24 T cell receptor beta chains below all came from one sample that was sequenced in a study of T cell repertoires in cytomegalovirus infection. Each CDR3 protein gets one entry after TCRdb re-called the reads with MiXCR. The sample carries more than 200,000 distinct CDR3 sequences, roughly 9.1% recorded once. Sequenced material: PBMCs. These receptors all come from a human donor in good health (CMV status not recorded). Some clones in this sample may be carry-over from other donors' samples.

This clonotype was counted at least ten times. The genes are TRBV19 and TRBJ1-2; 11 bases match TRBD1. J gave up 4 bases and V 3 bases, and 4 bases lay outside the gene matches. The germline V gene has CDR1 LNHDA and CDR2 SQIVND (reference sequence). The CDR3 is 15 residues long. CDR3 region: CASSIGQGASYGYTF. DNA for the CDR3: TGTGCCAGTAGTATCGGACAGGGGGCGAGCTATGGCTACACCTTC. Filled out from reference TRBV19 and TRBJ1-2, the complete variable domain reads DGGITQSPKYLFRKEGQNVTLSCEQNLNHDAMYWYRQDPGQGLRLIYYSQIVNDFQKGDIAEGYSVSREKKESFPLTVTSAQKNPTAFYLCASSIGQGASYGYTFGSGTRLTVV.

Notes on this clonotype: With a much larger clone just one base away, this may be a read error. In nucleotides, the CDR3 is TGTGCCAGCAGCGATACAGGGTATGAGCAGCTCTTC. As protein: CASSDTGYEQLF. The rearrangement links TRBV7-3 to TRBJ2-1, with D tentatively TRBD1 (6 bases). The CDR3 is 12 amino acids. In germline, CDR1 is SGHTA, CDR2 FQGTGA.

Many counts were recorded for this clonotype. The chain joins TRBV3-1 to TRBJ2-7; TRBD1 aligns across 12 bases. CDR1 is LGHDT and CDR2 is YNNKEL in the germline V gene (reference sequence). Trimming took 2 bases from V and 8 from J; bases not matched to a gene: 7. CDR3 length: 15 residues. CDR3 nucleotides: TGTGCCAGCAGCCAATCGGGACAGGGGGCGCAGAAGCAGTACTTC. Translation: CASSQSGQGAQKQYF.

This clonotype was counted only a few times. The V gene is TRBV7-2, the J gene TRBJ1-2, with D hard to call. V was shortened by 5 bases and J by 4 bases, with 8 bases between the two germline ends. Germline values: CDR1 SGHTA, CDR2 FQGNSA. The CDR3 length is 12 residues. The CDR3 spells CASSPSPYGYTF. CDR3 bases: TGTGCCAGCAGCCCAAGCCCCTATGGCTACACCTTC.

This clonotype was picked up many times. This chain connects TRBV29-1 to TRBJ1-1; D gene unclear. The germline V and J ends were trimmed by 1 base and 5 bases, with 14 bases remaining between them. CDR1 and CDR2 from the germline V gene are SQVTM and ANQGSEA. The CDR3 contains 14 residues. The CDR3 here is CSVEGGEGRTEAFF. As DNA, the CDR3 is TGCAGCGTTGAAGGCGGGGAGGGTAGGACTGAAGCTTTCTTT.

This clonotype turned up a few times. The rearrangement uses TRBV20-1 and TRBJ1-1; 9 bases are shared with TRBD1. V shed 1 base and J 3 bases; nucleotides not matched to a gene: 6. Germline V CDR1 and CDR2: DFQATT, SNEGSKA (reference sequence). The CDR3 totals 15 residues. CDR3 nucleotide sequence: TGCAGTGCTAGAGCCAATACAGGGGGCTACACTGAAGCTTTCTTT. It yields the protein CSARANTGGYTEAFF.

At least ten counts were recorded for this clonotype. This sequence joins TRBV28 and TRBJ1-5; D might be TRBD1 (6 bases). V dropped 5 bases and J dropped 4 bases, with 12 bases sitting between them. Germline CDR1 is MDHEN and CDR2 is SYDVKM. The CDR3 length is 14 residues. This chain's CDR3 is CASSRGGGNQPQHF. The CDR3 DNA is TGTGCCAGCAGTCGAGGAGGGGGTAATCAGCCCCAGCATTTT.

The sample holds a few counts of this clonotype. The rearrangement joins TRBV7-2 to TRBJ2-6; D call uncertain. V was pared by 5 bases and J by 7 bases, with 6 bases between. Germline V gene lookup returns CDR1 SGHTA and CDR2 FQGNSA. There are 12 residues in the CDR3. This CDR3 is CASSPIANVLTF. The CDR3 region has the DNA TGTGCCAGCAGCCCAATCGCCAACGTCCTGACTTTC.

This chain connects TRBV7-3 to TRBJ2-7, with 7 positions matching TRBD2. This CDR3 has 16 residues. The V segment lost 1 base and the J segment 3 bases; nucleotides outside the gene matches: 9. Germline CDR1 and CDR2: SGHTA and FQGTGA. CDR3 residues: CASSLRSAGRDYEQYF. The CDR3, as DNA: TGTGCCAGCAGCTTAAGGTCGGCGGGGAGGGACTACGAGCAGTACTTC.

This clonotype has a handful of counts. V is TRBV11-3 and J is TRBJ1-1, with D uncertain. The CDR3 spans 16 residues. Germline CDR1 SGHNT, CDR2 YENEEA. Trimming left V 0 bases short and J 5 bases short, with 16 bases between. CDR3: CASSLEGRRSGTEAFF. The CDR3 nucleotides read TGTGCCAGCAGCTTAGAAGGGCGCAGGTCGGGAACTGAAGCTTTCTTT.

This rearrangement joins TRBV30 to TRBJ1-1; D is undetermined. Germline values: CDR1 GTSNPN, CDR2 SVGIG (reference sequence). The V and J ends lost 0 bases and 2 bases respectively, with 13 bases between them. This CDR3 is 15 amino acids long. The CDR3 loop reads CAWSVAGLGNTEAFF. CDR3 sequence (DNA): TGTGCCTGGAGTGTAGCCGGGTTAGGTAACACTGAAGCTTTCTTT.

V and J are TRBV7-2 and TRBJ2-3; D tentatively reads TRBD1 or TRBD2 (5 bases each). V was clipped by 5 bases and J by 6 bases, with 21 bases between them. CDR3 size: 16 residues. The germline CDR1 and CDR2 sequences are SGHTA and FQGNSA. The CDR3 sequence is CASSPGWGSITDTQYF. In nucleotides, the CDR3 is TGTGCCAGCAGCCCGGGGTGGGGGAGTATTACGGATACGCAGTATTTT.

The chain joins TRBV11-2 to TRBJ1-1; tentative D call: TRBD1 (5 bases). The CDR3 contains 16 residues. Trimming took 4 bases from V and 1 from J, leaving 16 bases between them. CDR1 SGHAT and CDR2 FQNNGV come from the germline V gene. CDR3: CASSYGRSGTNTEAFF. The CDR3 region has the DNA TGTGCCAGCAGCTACGGCCGATCCGGGACGAACACTGAAGCTTTCTTT.

This clonotype was seen many times. The rearrangement joins TRBV7-8 to TRBJ2-5, with a possible D match to TRBD2 (5 bases). The CDR3 totals 15 residues. With 2 bases removed from V and 4 bases from J, the gap between germline ends came to 14 bases. Germline V lookup: CDR1 SGHVS, CDR2 FQNEAQ. The CDR3 region has the DNA TGTGCCAGCAGCTTAATGGACTGGGTGGGAGAGACCCAGTACTTC. Amino acid sequence: CASSLMDWVGETQYF.

The chain links TRBV19 to TRBJ1-2, with D maybe TRBD1 (6 bases). V lost 3 bases and J lost 4, with 18 bases in between. The CDR3 spans 16 residues. Germline lookup yields CDR1 LNHDA and CDR2 SQIVND (reference sequence). The CDR3 nucleotides read TGTGCCAGTAGTATGGGGGGGCGACCGACGACCTATGGCTACACCTTC. Its translation: CASSMGGRPTTYGYTF.

The table lists this clonotype with many counts. The genes are TRBV28 and TRBJ1-1; D gene unclear. Trimming pared 6 bases from V and 4 bases from J, leaving 15 bases between. CDR1 MDHEN and CDR2 SYDVKM come from the germline V gene. The CDR3 contains 14 residues. CDR3 nucleotides: TGTGCCAGCAGCCGGAGTTTTACTACCACTGAAGCTTTCTTT. Protein product: CASSRSFTTTEAFF.

This clonotype was detected ten times or more. V gene TRBV19 combines with J gene TRBJ1-6, with D maybe TRBD1 (6 bases). The V and J ends lost 5 bases and 15 bases respectively, with 29 bases between them. The CDR3 has 17 residues. Germline V CDR1 and CDR2: LNHDA, SQIVND (reference sequence). The CDR3 DNA reads as TGTGCCAGTAGTCCCGGAGCAGGGGTTGAGCCGAAGTTGCACCTCCACTTT. It translates to CASSPGAGVEPKLHLHF.

The chain couples TRBV28 to TRBJ1-5, with 7 bases that match TRBD1. The CDR3 consists of 14 residues. Trimming removed 5 bases from V and 7 bases from J; junction bases left unmatched: 8. Germline V lookup: CDR1 MDHEN, CDR2 SYDVKM. DNA of the CDR3: TGTGCCAGCAGTCCCTACCAGGGGGGGCAGCCCCAGCATTTT. Its translation: CASSPYQGGQPQHF. Full variable domain (missing parts from reference TRBV28 and TRBJ1-5): DVKVTQSSRYLVKRTGEKVFLECVQDMDHENMFWYRQDPGLGLRLIYFSYDVKMKEKGDIPEGYSVSREKKERFSLILESASTNQTSMYLCASSPYQGGQPQHFGDGTRLSIL.

This clonotype was detected many times. This rearrangement joins TRBV7-2 to TRBJ2-1; tentative D call: TRBD2 (6 bases). Trimming took off 1 base at V and 0 bases at J, with 10 bases between the two ends. The germline V gene has CDR1 SGHTA and CDR2 FQGNSA. This CDR3 is built from 16 residues. CDR3 loop: CASSLEGGTSYNEQFF. The DNA of the CDR3 is TGTGCCAGCAGCTTAGAAGGAGGGACCTCCTACAATGAGCAGTTCTTC.

This clonotype was recorded at least ten times. The V call is TRBV7-2, the J call TRBJ2-1, with 16 bases aligning to TRBD2. This CDR3 spans 18 amino acids. Unmatched junction bases numbered 9, after V lost 5 bases and J lost 5 bases. The germline CDR1 and CDR2 sequences are SGHTA and FQGNSA. The CDR3 DNA sequence: TGTGCCAGCAGCCCCGGGACTAGCGGGAGGGCCAGGAACAATGAGCAGTTCTTC. It encodes CASSPGTSGRARNNEQFF.

The table lists this clonotype with many counts. The rearrangement uses TRBV7-6 and TRBJ1-3; D ambiguous. This CDR3 is 16 amino acids long. V shed 5 bases and J shed 4 bases, with 18 bases lying between them. Germline assignment: CDR1 SGHVS and CDR2 FNYEAQ. The CDR3 nucleotides read TGTGCCAGCAGCGCCGGTAAAGGCTCCTCCGGAAACACCATATATTTT. Amino acid sequence: CASSAGKGSSGNTIYF.

V usage is TRBV19 and J usage is TRBJ2-4; a weak D match, TRBD1 (6 bases). Deletions cut 2 bases from V and 9 bases from J, with 14 bases between. CDR1 is LNHDA, CDR2 SQIVND, per germline (reference sequence). The CDR3 totals 14 residues. The CDR3 DNA reads as TGTGCCAGTAGTATATCAGGGGAAGGTGGCATTCAGTACTTC. This codes for CASSISGEGGIQYF.

This clonotype was seen many times. V gene TRBV2 combines with J gene TRBJ2-7; TRBD2 matches 12 bases. Trimming cost V 0 bases and J 6 bases; bases outside gene matches: 3. The CDR3 spans 15 residues. The germline CDR1 and CDR2 sequences are SNHLY and FYNNEI. The DNA for the CDR3 is TGTGCCAGCAGTGAAGCCTGGACTAGCGGGGCCGAGCAGTACTTC. This codes for CASSEAWTSGAEQYF.

A few counts support this clonotype. This sequence joins TRBV6-6 and TRBJ1-3, with D tentatively TRBD1 (6 bases). Germline CDR1 and CDR2: MNHNY and SVGAGI (reference sequence). Trimming pared 5 bases from V and 2 bases from J, leaving 16 bases between. The CDR3 runs 16 residues. The CDR3 bases are TGTGCCAGCAGTGGGCCACGGACAGACACTGGAAACACCATATATTTT. Translated, it gives CASSGPRTDTGNTIYF.